This T cell receptor (beta chain) derives from a study of identical twins. General study findings and limits: Its conclusions, products of cross-sectional statistical analysis, did not come from following the same donors. Researchers caution that invariant MAIT and iNKT cells could partly confound zero-insertion analyses. Researchers reported weaker excess twin sharing in beta out-of-frame sequences.

Template switching created a universal primer site, and the cDNA included unique molecular identifiers. MiXCR, run by TCRdb on the 5' RACE reads, gives a single entry per CDR3 protein. This table holds 1.5 million to 2 million distinct CDR3 sequences, more than 30% found once. This clonotype has only a few counts. The antigen is unknown. V lost 10 bases to trimming and J lost 4 bases, with 14 bases between them. CDR1 and CDR2 (germline): MNHEY, SVGAGI. CDR3 length: 13 residues. The source of this sequence is a newborn girl in good health. The chain is built from TRBV6-5 and TRBJ2-1; a possible D gene is TRBD2 (6 bases). The sample taken for sequencing was cord blood. The CDR3 protein is CANRGLRYNEQFF. The CDR3 DNA reads as TGTGCCAACCGGGGACTGCGTTACAATGAGCAGTTCTTC.